The clone carrying this T cell receptor beta chain qualifies as large (0.1 to 1%). No antigen is known for it. Template switching by 5'RACE produced TCR cDNA, adding a universal primer site and UMIs. TCRdb re-called the 5' RACE reads through MiXCR, storing one row per CDR3 protein. The table includes roughly 50,000 distinct CDR3 sequences, roughly 7.3% detected once. The V gene lost 5 bases and the J gene lost 4 bases, with 15 bases spanning the gap. The CDR3 totals 15 residues. Germline CDR1 SGHTA, CDR2 FQGTGA. This sample is drawn from a study of T cells after yellow fever vaccination. Study information: Any fraction with a low cell number was prepared using SMART-Seq v4 Ultra Low Input. Study-level findings and limits: Contamination by abundant bulk-population clonotypes could be present in FACS-sorted repertoires.

The input for sequencing was CD8+ T cells sorted from PBMCs, taken less than 16 days after the first yellow fever vaccination. The TCR sequence derives from a man younger than 35 who received the YFV17D yellow fever vaccine. The rearrangement joins TRBV7-3 to TRBJ2-1, with D possibly being TRBD1 or TRBD2 (5 bases each). CDR3 in DNA: TGTGCCAGCAGCCGAGGGGCCTCCGGGTACAATGAGCAGTTCTTC. Its protein product is CASSRGASGYNEQFF.